These 12 T cell receptor beta chains originate from one sample sequenced in a study of cytotoxic CD8 clonotypes in ibrutinib-treated CLL. Using immunoSEQ multiplex PCR, the repertoire was profiled, and TCRdb retains in-frame clones only, with some absent. The sample yields 130,000 or so clones, about 80% seen once. This sample comprised PBMCs, obtained after 12 months of ibrutinib treatment. Receptor source: a human donor with chronic lymphocytic leukemia.

The chain is built from TRBV4-2 and TRBJ1-4; D is possibly TRBD1 (5 bases). Deletions cut 4 bases from V and 1 base from J, with 19 bases between. The CDR3 length is 18 residues. The germline gives CDR1 LGHNA, CDR2 YNFKEQ. The CDR3 DNA reads as TGTGCCAGCAGCCCAGCTAAGGGGCGGATCGAAACTAATGAAAAACTGTTTTTT. Translation gives CASSPAKGRIETNEKLFF.

The sample holds one count of this clone. The chain has TRBV6-4 and TRBJ2-1; D gene unclear. The ends were cut back, 0 bases at V and 2 bases at J, with 11 bases in the middle. Germline assignment: CDR1 MRHNA and CDR2 SNTAGT. The CDR3 sequence is 16 residues long. CDR3: CASSDSVGAAYNEQFF. In DNA, the CDR3 is TGTGCCAGCAGTGACTCAGTAGGCGCAGCCTACAATGAGCAGTTCTTC.

The V and J genes are TRBV5-1 and TRBJ1-1, with D unclear. The CDR3 sequence is 14 residues long. Germline-derived CDR1 and CDR2 are SGHRS and YFSETQ. The V end lost 4 bases, the J end lost 0 bases, and 10 bases lay between the germline ends. CDR3 DNA: TGCGCCAGCAGCCGAGACATTATGAACACTGAAGCTTTCTTT. It is translated as CASSRDIMNTEAFF.

This chain joins TRBV30 and TRBJ2-1, with D maybe TRBD1 (5 bases). Germline loops: CDR1 GTSNPN, CDR2 SVGIG (reference sequence). The CDR3 consists of 14 residues. V gave up 5 bases and J gave up 3 bases, with 14 bases separating them. The CDR3 loop reads CAWLRRGFYNEQFF. In DNA, the CDR3 is TGTGCCTGGCTTCGTAGGGGCTTCTACAATGAGCAGTTCTTC. The whole variable domain, filled in from reference TRBV30 and TRBJ2-1, reads SQTIHQWPATLVQPVGSPLSLECTVEGTSNPNLYWYRQAAGRGLQLLFYSVGIGQISSEVPQNLSASRPQDRQFILSSKKLLLSDSGFYLCAWLRRGFYNEQFFGPGTRLTVL.

This clone came up once. The V gene is TRBV10-2, the J gene TRBJ2-1, with 10 bases lining up with TRBD1. CDR1 WSHSY and CDR2 SAAADI come from the germline V gene. J lost 9 bases, V lost 9 bases, and 11 bases had no gene match. The CDR3 has 14 residues. The CDR3, as DNA: TGCGCCAGTTCCGGGACAGGGGATTTCAGTGAGCAGTTCTTC. This codes for CASSGTGDFSEQFF.

The chain carries TRBV28 and TRBJ1-1; TRBD1 is a possible D gene (6 bases). Germline V lookup: CDR1 MDHEN, CDR2 SYDVKM. CDR3 size: 18 residues. The ends were cut back, 7 bases at V and 2 bases at J, with 26 bases in the middle. Written as DNA, the CDR3 is TGTGCCAGCACCCCCCCCGCTGACAGGACGTTGGTAAACACTGAAGCTTTCTTT. Residues: CASTPPADRTLVNTEAFF.

The chain recombines TRBV11-2 with TRBJ2-5; 7 bases map to TRBD2. The CDR3 is made up of 16 amino acids. V lost 1 base and J lost 2; bases outside the gene matches: 7. Per the germline V gene, CDR1 is SGHAT and CDR2 is FQNNGV. The CDR3 loop is CASSLVASGLQETQYF. The CDR3 nucleotides are TGTGCCAGCAGCTTAGTTGCTAGCGGCCTACAAGAGACCCAGTACTTC.

This clone is a singleton in its sample. The CDR3 coding sequence is TGTGCCAGCAGTCGGTCCTCTAGTTCCAAAAACATTCAGTACTTC. It translates to CASSRSSSSKNIQYF. The chain carries TRBV6-5 and TRBJ2-4; D call uncertain. The germline V and J ends were trimmed by 5 bases and 2 bases, with 13 bases remaining between them. The CDR3 runs 15 residues. The V gene's germline CDR1 is MNHEY and CDR2 SVGAGI.

This rearrangement joins TRBV4-1 to TRBJ2-1, with a weak D call TRBD1 (5 bases). Trimming removed 1 base from V and 2 bases from J, with 12 bases in between. In germline, CDR1 is MGHRA, CDR2 YSYEKL. This CDR3 region has 16 residues. The CDR3 DNA follows: TGCGCCAGCAGCCAAGTCCGAACAGGCACCTACAATGAGCAGTTCTTC. It yields the protein CASSQVRTGTYNEQFF.

The chain has TRBV5-4 and TRBJ1-1; D ambiguous. Trimming took 4 bases from V and 5 from J, leaving 6 bases between them. The CDR3 spans 11 residues. In germline, CDR1 is SGHNT, CDR2 YYREEE (reference sequence). The CDR3 region is CASSTRTEAFF. CDR3 coding DNA: TGTGCCAGCAGCACCCGGACTGAAGCTTTCTTT.

The chain couples TRBV5-4 to TRBJ2-5, with TRBD2 as a possible D gene (6 bases). There are 13 residues in the CDR3. V dropped 6 bases and J dropped 5 bases, with 14 bases sitting between them. Per germline, CDR1 SGHNT and CDR2 YYREEE (reference sequence). This chain's CDR3 is CASNQPGDETQYF. The CDR3, as DNA: TGTGCCAGCAACCAACCGGGGGATGAGACCCAGTACTTC.

The CDR3: CASSSRYEQYF. CDR3 in DNA: TGTGCCAGCAGCAGCAGATACGAGCAGTACTTC. The V and J genes are TRBV5-4 and TRBJ2-7; D gene unclear. V shed 4 bases and J shed 4 bases, with 6 bases lying between them. CDR1 and CDR2 (germline): SGHNT, YYREEE (reference sequence). This CDR3 spans 11 amino acids.